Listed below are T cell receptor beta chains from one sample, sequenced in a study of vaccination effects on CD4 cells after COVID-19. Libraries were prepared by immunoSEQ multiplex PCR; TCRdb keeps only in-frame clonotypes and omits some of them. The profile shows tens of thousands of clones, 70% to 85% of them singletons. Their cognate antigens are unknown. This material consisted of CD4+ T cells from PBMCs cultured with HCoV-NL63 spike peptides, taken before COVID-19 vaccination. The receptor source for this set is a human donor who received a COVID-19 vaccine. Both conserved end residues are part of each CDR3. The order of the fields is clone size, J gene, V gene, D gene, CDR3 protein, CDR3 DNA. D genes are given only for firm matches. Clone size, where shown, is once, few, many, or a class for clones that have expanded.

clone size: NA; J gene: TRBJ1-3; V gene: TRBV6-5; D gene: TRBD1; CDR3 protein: CASREDRGAGNTIYF; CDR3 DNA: TGTGCCAGCAGGGAGGACAGGGGAGCTGGAAACACCATATATTTT
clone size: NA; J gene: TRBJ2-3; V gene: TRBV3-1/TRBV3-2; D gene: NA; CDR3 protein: CASSQVRADTQYF; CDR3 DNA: TGTGCCAGCAGCCAAGTACGCGCGGATACGCAGTATTTT
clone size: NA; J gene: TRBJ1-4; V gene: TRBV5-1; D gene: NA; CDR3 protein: CASSYGQNEKLFF; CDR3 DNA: TGCGCCAGCAGTTATGGACAGAATGAAAAACTGTTTTTT
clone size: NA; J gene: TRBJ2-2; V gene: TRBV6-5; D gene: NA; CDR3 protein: CASSYDGNGELFF; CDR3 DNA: TGTGCCAGCAGTTACGATGGGAACGGGGAGCTGTTTTTT
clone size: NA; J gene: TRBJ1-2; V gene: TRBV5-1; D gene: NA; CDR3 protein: CASSFDSNYGYTF; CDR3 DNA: TGCGCCAGCAGCTTCGACAGTAACTATGGCTACACCTTC
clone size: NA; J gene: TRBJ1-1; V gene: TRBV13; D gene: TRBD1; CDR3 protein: CASSLTRTGPTEAFF; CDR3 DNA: TGTGCCAGCAGTTTAACCCGGACAGGGCCCACTGAAGCTTTCTTT
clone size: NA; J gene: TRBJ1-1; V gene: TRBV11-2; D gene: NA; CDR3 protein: CASSLTQGGGNTEAFF; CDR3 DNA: TGTGCCAGCAGCTTAACACAAGGAGGGGGAAACACTGAAGCTTTCTTT
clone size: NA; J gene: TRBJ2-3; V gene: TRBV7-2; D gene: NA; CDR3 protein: CASSLAPGPQGTQYF; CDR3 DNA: TGTGCCAGCAGCTTAGCCCCGGGGCCTCAGGGCACGCAGTATTTT
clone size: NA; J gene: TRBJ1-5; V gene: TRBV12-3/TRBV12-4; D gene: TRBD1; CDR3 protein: CASSPPGGPQHF; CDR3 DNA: TGTGCCAGCAGTCCTCCAGGGGGGCCCCAGCATTTT
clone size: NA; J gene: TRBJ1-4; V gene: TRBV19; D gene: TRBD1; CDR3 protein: CASSRDRGATNEKLFF; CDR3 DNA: TGTGCCAGTAGTAGGGACAGGGGGGCGACTAATGAAAAACTGTTTTTT
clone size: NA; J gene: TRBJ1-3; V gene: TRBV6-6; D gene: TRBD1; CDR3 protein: CASSYVQGAKGNTIYF; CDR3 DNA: TGTGCCAGCAGTTACGTGCAGGGGGCTAAAGGAAACACCATATATTTT
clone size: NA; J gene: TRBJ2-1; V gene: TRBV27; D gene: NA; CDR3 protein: CASSAGRNYNEQFF; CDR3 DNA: TGTGCCAGCAGTGCGGGGCGGAACTACAATGAGCAGTTCTTC
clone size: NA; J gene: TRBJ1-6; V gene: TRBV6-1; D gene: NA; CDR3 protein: CASSEGWTSFSPLHF; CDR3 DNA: TGTGCCAGCAGTGAAGGCTGGACAAGTTTCTCACCCCTCCACTTT
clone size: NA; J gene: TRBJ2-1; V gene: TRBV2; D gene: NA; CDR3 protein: CASRGGYPNEQFF; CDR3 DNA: TGTGCCAGCAGGGGGGGCTACCCCAATGAGCAGTTCTTC
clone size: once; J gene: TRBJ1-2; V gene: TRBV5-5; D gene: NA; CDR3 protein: CASSLVWGSGYGYTF; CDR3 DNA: TGTGCCAGCAGCTTGGTATGGGGAAGCGGGTATGGCTACACCTTC
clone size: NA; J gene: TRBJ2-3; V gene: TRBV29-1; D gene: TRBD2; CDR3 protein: CSVQRGEPTQYF; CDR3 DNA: TGCAGCGTTCAACGGGGGGAGCCGACGCAGTATTTT
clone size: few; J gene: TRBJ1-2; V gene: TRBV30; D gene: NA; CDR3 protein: CAWRKPREYYGYTF; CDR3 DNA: TGTGCCTGGAGAAAACCCCGGGAGTACTATGGCTACACCTTC
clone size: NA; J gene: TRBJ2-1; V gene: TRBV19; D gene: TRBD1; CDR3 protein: CASKGTGAGEQFF; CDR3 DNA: TGTGCCAGTAAGGGGACAGGGGCCGGTGAGCAGTTCTTC
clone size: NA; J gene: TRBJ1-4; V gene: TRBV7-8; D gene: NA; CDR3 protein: CASSLAGLTTNEKLFF; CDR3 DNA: TGTGCCAGCAGCTTAGCGGGGCTCACAACTAATGAAAAACTGTTTTTT
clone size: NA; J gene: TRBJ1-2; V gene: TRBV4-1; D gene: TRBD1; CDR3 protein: CASSQPGQGRGYTF; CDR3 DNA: TGCGCCAGCAGCCAACCGGGACAGGGGAGAGGCTACACCTTC
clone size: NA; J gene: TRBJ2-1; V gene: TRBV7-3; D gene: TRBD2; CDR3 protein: CASSYLAGGYNEQFF; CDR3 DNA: TGTGCCAGCAGTTACCTAGCGGGGGGATACAATGAGCAGTTCTTC